The entry that follows covers one TCR beta chain sequence. The data are from a study of cytomegalovirus exposure and HLA in healthy donors. Looked up from germline, CDR1 is SGHTA and CDR2 is FQGTGA. CDR3 length: 15 amino acids. V dropped 1 base and J dropped 5 bases, with 14 bases sitting between them. Primers for the PCR totalled 60 Vbeta and 13 Jbeta. Method: immunoSEQ multiplex PCR; TCRdb's copy keeps in-frame clones and lacks some. The sample includes 100,000 to 150,000 clones, approximately 81% of them seen just once. V is TRBV7-3 and J is TRBJ1-2; a possible D gene is TRBD1 (5 bases). The receptor comes from a male donor in good health and CMV-seronegative. Material for sequencing was PBMCs. CDR3 DNA sequence: TGTGCCAGCAGCTTAAAAGGCAGGGTGGGGTATGGCTACACCTTC. Its translation is CASSLKGRVGYGYTF.